The clone carrying this T cell receptor beta chain occurred many times. Its target is unknown. The data stem from a study of T cells after yellow fever vaccination. The CDR3 has 14 residues. The germline gives CDR1 GTSNPN, CDR2 SVGIG (reference sequence). Between the trimmed V and J ends, which lost 1 base and 5 bases, there was a span of 14 bases. TCRdb called the 5' RACE reads again in MiXCR, with one record for every CDR3 protein. Found here are about 550,000 distinct CDR3 sequences, roughly 19% of them singletons; the top ten hold roughly an eighth. Study conclusions and caveats: Most clones from primary vaccination resurfaced after the booster (under 97% CD4, over 75% CD8).

The input for sequencing was PBMCs, taken 15 days after the yellow fever booster vaccination. The gene calls are TRBV30 and TRBJ2-5, with D hard to call. The TCR originated in a man younger than 40 who received the YFV17D yellow fever vaccine. CDR3 coding DNA: TGTGCCTGGAGTGACCACACTAATGGGGAGACCCAGTACTTC. As protein: CAWSDHTNGETQYF.